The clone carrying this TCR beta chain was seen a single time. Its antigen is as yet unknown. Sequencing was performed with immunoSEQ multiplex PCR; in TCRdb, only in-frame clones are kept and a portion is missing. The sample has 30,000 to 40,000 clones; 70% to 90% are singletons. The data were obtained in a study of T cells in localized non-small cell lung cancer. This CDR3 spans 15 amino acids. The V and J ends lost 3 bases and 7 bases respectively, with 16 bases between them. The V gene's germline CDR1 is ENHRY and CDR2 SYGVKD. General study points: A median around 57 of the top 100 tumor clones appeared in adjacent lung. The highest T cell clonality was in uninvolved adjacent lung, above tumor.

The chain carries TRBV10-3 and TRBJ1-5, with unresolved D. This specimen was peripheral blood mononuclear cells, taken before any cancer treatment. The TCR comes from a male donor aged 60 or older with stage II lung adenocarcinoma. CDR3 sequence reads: CAISEIEEGGQPQHF. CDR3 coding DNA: TGTGCCATCAGTGAAATAGAGGAGGGTGGGCAGCCCCAGCATTTT.